These T cell receptor beta chains were read from a single sample in a study of human T cells and chemical hapten exposure. TCRdb reprocessed the RACE reads via MiXCR and lists one record per CDR3 protein. The sample carries about 250,000 distinct CDR3 sequences, roughly 8% recorded once. The sample here was whole blood, taken in connection with sensitization to the hapten diphenylcyclopropenone (DPC). These receptors all come from a man in his late teens or twenties with alopecia areata. Some clones in this sample may be carry-over from other donors' samples. Each CDR3 is given with its conserved first and last residue. Fields, in order: D gene, clone size, J gene, V gene, CDR3 DNA, CDR3 protein. A D gene is named only where the DNA matches it firmly. Only part of the rows carry a size: once, few, many, or a class if the clone is expanded.

TRBD1,many,TRBJ1-5,TRBV9,TGTGCCAGCAGCGCGACAGGGGGGCATCAGCCCCAGCATTTT,CASSATGGHQPQHF
NA,few,TRBJ1-5,TRBV3-1,TGTGCCAGCAGCCAAGGAACAGGGAGCAATCAGCCCCAGCATTTT,CASSQGTGSNQPQHF
NA,few,TRBJ1-5,TRBV29-1,TGCAGCGTTGGGGGGCAGCCCCAGCATTTT,CSVGGQPQHF
TRBD1,few,TRBJ2-3,TRBV19,TGTGCCAGTAGTACGCGACAGGGGGATTTCACAGATACGCAGTATTTT,CASSTRQGDFTDTQYF
NA,many,TRBJ2-2,TRBV12-3/TRBV12-4,TGTGCCAGCAGCTTTACTCCCGGGGGCCCCACCGGGGAGCTGTTTTTT,CASSFTPGGPTGELFF
NA,few,TRBJ1-1,TRBV6-2/TRBV6-3,TGTGCCAGCAGTTATGCAGGCATGAACACTGAAGCTTTCTTT,CASSYAGMNTEAFF
NA,few,TRBJ1-2,TRBV4-3,TGCGCCAGCAGCCAAGATAGGCCCGGGATATACTCTAACTATGGCTACACCTTC,CASSQDRPGIYSNYGYTF
NA,many,TRBJ1-6,TRBV12-3/TRBV12-4,TGTGCCAGCAGTTTAGGGTTCGGGGATTCACCCCTCCACTTT,CASSLGFGDSPLHF
NA,NA,TRBJ1-2,TRBV20-1,TGCAGTGCTAGAGCAAGGGCTAACTATGGCTACACCTTC,CSARARANYGYTF
TRBD1,NA,TRBJ1-4,TRBV20-1,TGCAGTGCCCCTAGGACAGGGGGCGCCGGTAGGGAAAAACTGTTTTTT,CSAPRTGGAGREKLFF
TRBD1,few,TRBJ2-7,TRBV11-2,TGTGCCAGCAGCAGACAGGGGAACGAGCAGTACTTC,CASSRQGNEQYF
TRBD1,NA,TRBJ2-3,TRBV20-1,TGCAGTGCTGACGACAGGGATCGAAGCACAGATACGCAGTATTTT,CSADDRDRSTDTQYF
NA,many,TRBJ1-1,TRBV5-1,TGCGCCAGCAGCGCCGGGGGCAGGAATGAAGCTTTCTTT,CASSAGGRNEAFF
NA,NA,TRBJ2-2,TRBV9,TGTGCCAGCAGCGTACCCCGCACCGGGGAGCTGTTTTTT,CASSVPRTGELFF
TRBD2,few,TRBJ2-2,TRBV11-2,TGTGCCAGCAGCTTTTCTAGCGGGGGGCCGAACACCGGGGAGCTGTTTTTT,CASSFSSGGPNTGELFF
NA,many,TRBJ2-5,TRBV27,TGTGCCAGCCGTTGGGTAGGGGCCGAGGTCGAAGAAGAGACCCAGTACTTC,CASRWVGAEVEEETQYF
NA,few,TRBJ2-4,TRBV4-1,TGCGCCAGCAGCCAGAGGGTCTTAGCCAAAAACATTCAGTACTTC,CASSQRVLAKNIQYF
TRBD2,few,TRBJ2-2,TRBV5-6,TGTGCCAGCAGCTTTGGAAGCGGGGCTAGCAACACCGGGGAGCTGTTTTTT,CASSFGSGASNTGELFF
TRBD1,few,TRBJ2-3,TRBV12-3/TRBV12-4,TGTGCCAGCAGTGGGGACAGGGGGCCCGATACGCAGTATTTT,CASSGDRGPDTQYF
NA,many,TRBJ1-1,TRBV6-2/TRBV6-3,TGTGCCAGCATGGGGGGAGGCACTGAAGCTTTCTTT,CASMGGGTEAFF
NA,few,TRBJ1-2,TRBV7-8,TGTGCCAGCAGCCCCTCCCCCGGCCAGGGCGTGGATGGCTACACCTTC,CASSPSPGQGVDGYTF
TRBD1,NA,TRBJ1-5,TRBV6-2/TRBV6-3,TGTGCCAGCAGCCCGCACGGACAGGGCCACCGCAATCAGCCCCAGCATTTT,CASSPHGQGHRNQPQHF
NA,many,TRBJ2-4,TRBV7-2,TGTGCCAGCAGCCCGGGACTAGCCAAAAACATTCAGTACTTC,CASSPGLAKNIQYF
NA,NA,TRBJ1-5,TRBV9,TGTGCCAGCAGCGTTGGAGTAACTGGCAATCAGCCCCAGCATTTT,CASSVGVTGNQPQHF
NA,many,TRBJ1-1,TRBV5-1,TGCGCCAGCAGCTTACTTGACAGATGGAACACTGAAGCTTTCTTT,CASSLLDRWNTEAFF
NA,many,TRBJ2-2,TRBV5-1,TGCGCCAGCAGGAAGGGTGCGACCGAGTCGAACACCGGGGAGCTGTTTTTT,CASRKGATESNTGELFF
NA,few,TRBJ1-5,TRBV4-3,TGCGCCAGCAGCCAAGATCTAGGGGACATCGATCGTCAGCCCCAGCATTTT,CASSQDLGDIDRQPQHF
NA,many,TRBJ2-4,TRBV7-2,TGTGCCAGCAGCTTAGAGGGGGTAGCCAAAAACATTCAGTACTTC,CASSLEGVAKNIQYF
TRBD1,NA,TRBJ2-1,TRBV15,TGTGCCACCAGCAGACCCCTTCAGACAGGGTCAAGGTTTTGGGCAACAAATGAGCAGTTCTTC,CATSRPLQTGSRFWATNEQFF
NA,many,TRBJ1-5,TRBV29-1,TGCAGCGTTGGCACTAGCAATCAGCCCCAGCATTTT,CSVGTSNQPQHF
NA,few,TRBJ1-2,TRBV28,TGTGCCAGCACCCTGGAGATGTATAACTATGGCTACACCTTC,CASTLEMYNYGYTF
TRBD1,few,TRBJ2-3,TRBV7-3,TGTGCCAGCAGCTCAGGTGACAGGGGGGCAGATACGCAGTATTTT,CASSSGDRGADTQYF
NA,NA,TRBJ1-2,TRBV9,TGTGCCAGCAGCGACGGGACTGTCTATGGCTACACCTTC,CASSDGTVYGYTF
TRBD2,many,TRBJ2-3,TRBV3-1,TGTGCCAGCAGCCAATCTGGGACTAGACCATCCCATACGCAGTATTTT,CASSQSGTRPSHTQYF
TRBD1,NA,TRBJ1-1,TRBV7-9,TGTGCCAGCAGCTCGGGACAGGGGAGGTTTTCGGAAGCTTTCTTT,CASSSGQGRFSEAFF
TRBD1,many,TRBJ1-2,TRBV6-6,TGTGCCAGCAGTTACTCGACCCCTAGGACAGGGAACTATGGCTACACCTTC,CASSYSTPRTGNYGYTF
TRBD1,NA,TRBJ2-7,TRBV10-1,TGCGCCAGCAGTGAGTTCCCGGGACAGGGTCGTACCTACGAGCAGTACTTC,CASSEFPGQGRTYEQYF
NA,NA,TRBJ2-1,TRBV11-2,TGTGCCAGCACCCTCGACCCGGGACTGGACTCCTACAATGAGCAGTTCTTC,CASTLDPGLDSYNEQFF
NA,NA,TRBJ1-2,TRBV10-2,TGCGCCAGCTCCCGGGACCTAATTAACTATGGCTACACCTTC,CASSRDLINYGYTF
NA,NA,TRBJ2-3,TRBV12-3/TRBV12-4,TGTGCCAGCAGTTTCGTCTGGGACACAGATACGCAGTATTTT,CASSFVWDTDTQYF
NA,few,TRBJ2-1,TRBV24-1,TGTGCCACCAGTGAGGAGGGGGGCTCCTACAATGAGCAGTTCTTC,CATSEEGGSYNEQFF
TRBD1,few,TRBJ1-3,TRBV12-3/TRBV12-4,TGTGCCAGCGGAGAGACAGGGCCTGTTGGGAACACCATATATTTT,CASGETGPVGNTIYF